The source of this T cell receptor beta chain is a study of shared clonotypes between healthy human individuals. The CDR3 has 13 residues. From germline, CDR1 is SGHTA and CDR2 FQGNSA. The V and J ends lost 3 bases and 3 bases, in that order; junction bases with no gene match: 1. Points on this clone: Its antigen is as yet unknown. Other DNA sequences from this sample encode an identical CDR3 as well.

Points from the study as a whole: How much donors shared clonotypes was expected to be affected by sequencing depth. Sampling included only blood; tissue repertoires likely differ.

Sequencing was at deep level. Over several immunoSEQ plates, each subset's genomic DNA was distributed in even portions. Sequencing used immunoSEQ multiplex PCR; TCRdb keeps in-frame clones, though not all of them. The table includes about 490,000 clones, approximately 79% detected once. The V gene is TRBV7-2, the J gene TRBJ2-5; the match to TRBD2 covers 7 bases. Sequenced: PBMCs. This receptor was taken from a woman aged 40-49 years in good health. Some clones in this sample may be carry-over from other donors' samples. CDR3 nucleotide sequence: TGTGCCAGCAGCTTTGCGGGAGAAGAGACCCAGTACTTC. It translates to CASSFAGEETQYF.